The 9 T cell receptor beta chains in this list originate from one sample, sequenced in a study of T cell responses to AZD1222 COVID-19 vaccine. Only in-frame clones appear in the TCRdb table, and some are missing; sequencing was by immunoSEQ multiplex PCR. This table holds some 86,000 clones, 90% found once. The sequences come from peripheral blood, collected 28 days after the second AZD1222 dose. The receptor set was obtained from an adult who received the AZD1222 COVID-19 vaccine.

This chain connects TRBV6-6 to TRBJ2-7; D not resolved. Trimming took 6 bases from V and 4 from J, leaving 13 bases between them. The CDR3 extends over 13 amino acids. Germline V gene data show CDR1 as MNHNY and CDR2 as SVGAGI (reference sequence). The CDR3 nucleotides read TGTGCCAGCAGCCTCCTATTTGCATACGAGCAGTACTTC. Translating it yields CASSLLFAYEQYF.

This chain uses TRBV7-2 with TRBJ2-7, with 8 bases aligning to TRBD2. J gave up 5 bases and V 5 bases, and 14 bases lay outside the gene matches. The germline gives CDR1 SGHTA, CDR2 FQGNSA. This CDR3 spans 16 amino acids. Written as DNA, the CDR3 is TGTGCCAGCAGCCGGAGAAGCGGGGGAGGAAACCACGAGCAGTACTTC. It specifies CASSRRSGGGNHEQYF.

The CDR3 DNA reads as TGTGCCAGCAGTTTCTACGGGGGAGGTGAAAAACTGTTTTTT. This gives the protein CASSFYGGGEKLFF. The V and J genes are TRBV28 and TRBJ1-4; a weak D match, TRBD1 (5 bases). CDR3 length: 14 amino acids. Per germline, CDR1 MDHEN and CDR2 SYDVKM. The ends were cut back, 3 bases at V and 7 bases at J, with 12 bases in the middle. Looking up the rest from reference TRBV28 and TRBJ1-4 gives the full variable domain: DVKVTQSSRYLVKRTGEKVFLECVQDMDHENMFWYRQDPGLGLRLIYFSYDVKMKEKGDIPEGYSVSREKKERFSLILESASTNQTSMYLCASSFYGGGEKLFFGSGTQLSVL.

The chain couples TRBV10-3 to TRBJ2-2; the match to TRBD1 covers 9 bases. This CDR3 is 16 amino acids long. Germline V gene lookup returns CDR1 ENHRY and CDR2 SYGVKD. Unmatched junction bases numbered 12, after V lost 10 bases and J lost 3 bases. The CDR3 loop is CASTLTGGGHTGELFF. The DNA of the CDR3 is TGTGCCAGCACCCTCACAGGGGGCGGGCACACCGGGGAGCTGTTTTTT.

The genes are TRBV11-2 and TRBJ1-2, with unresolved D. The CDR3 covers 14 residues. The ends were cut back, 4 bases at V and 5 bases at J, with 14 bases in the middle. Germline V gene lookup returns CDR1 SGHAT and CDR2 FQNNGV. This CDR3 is CASSYPSLEYGYTF. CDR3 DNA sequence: TGTGCCAGCAGCTACCCCAGTCTAGAGTATGGCTACACCTTC.

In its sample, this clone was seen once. This CDR3 reads CASSESGAFQPQHF. CDR3 bases: TGTGCCAGCAGTGAATCGGGAGCTTTTCAGCCCCAGCATTTT. V is TRBV2 and J is TRBJ1-5; D is ambiguous. CDR3 length: 14 amino acids. Per the germline V gene, CDR1 is SNHLY and CDR2 is FYNNEI. The ends were cut back, 2 bases at V and 6 bases at J, with 11 bases in the middle.

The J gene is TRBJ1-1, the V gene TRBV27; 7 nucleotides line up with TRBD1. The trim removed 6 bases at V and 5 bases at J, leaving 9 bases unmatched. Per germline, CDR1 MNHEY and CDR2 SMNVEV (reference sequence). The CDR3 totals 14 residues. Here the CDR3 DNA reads TGTGCCAGCAGATATGAGGGGGCGCGTACTGAAGCTTTCTTT. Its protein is CASRYEGARTEAFF.

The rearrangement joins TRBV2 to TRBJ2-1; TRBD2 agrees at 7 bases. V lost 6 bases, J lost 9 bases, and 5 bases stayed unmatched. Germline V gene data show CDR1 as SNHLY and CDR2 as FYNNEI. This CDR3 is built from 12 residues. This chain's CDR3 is CASRGTSAEQFF. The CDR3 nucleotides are TGTGCCAGCAGGGGTACTAGCGCTGAGCAGTTCTTC.

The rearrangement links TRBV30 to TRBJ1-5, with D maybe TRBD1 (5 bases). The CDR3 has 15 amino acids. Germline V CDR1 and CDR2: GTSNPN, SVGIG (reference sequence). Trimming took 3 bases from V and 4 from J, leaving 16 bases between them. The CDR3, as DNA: TGTGCCTGGAGCCTCCTTGGGACGGGAAATCAGCCCCAGCATTTT. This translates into CAWSLLGTGNQPQHF.